What follows is one TCR beta chain and its context. Its antigen is currently unknown. This specimen comes from a study of shared clonotypes between healthy human individuals. The study's findings and limits: The represented genetic and exposure-history diversity was limited by the small number of donors.

Germline-derived CDR1 and CDR2 are SEHNR and FQNEAQ (reference sequence). V was cut by 4 bases and J by 8 bases, with 27 bases left in between. The CDR3 extends over 18 amino acids. The assay was immunoSEQ multiplex PCR, and TCRdb's table has in-frame clones only and misses some. The sample consists of fewer than 1 million clones, about 96% of them appearing once. The naive CD8 subset, CD45RO-negative cells positively selected for CCR7, excluded terminally differentiated effector memory CD45RA+ cells. This rearrangement joins TRBV7-9 to TRBJ2-1; D might be TRBD2 (6 bases). This TCR came from a man aged 25 to 40 in good health. Material: naive CD8+ T cells sorted from blood. CDR3 in DNA: TGTGCCAGCAGCTCAACCCATGGCGCGAGGGACTTGAAGTATGAGCAGTTCTTC. It encodes CASSSTHGARDLKYEQFF.